These 15 T cell receptor beta chains came from one sample sequenced in a study of blood T cell repertoires in COVID-19. TCRdb keeps only in-frame clones here, not all; method: immunoSEQ multiplex PCR. The sample has approximately 150,000 clones, 80% to 90% seen once. Sample: peripheral blood. The receptors derive from a woman in her 70s with acute or convalescent COVID-19.

The rearrangement joins TRBV4-3 to TRBJ2-3; TRBD2 agrees at 9 bases. CDR3 length: 20 amino acids. V lost 0 bases, J lost 6 bases, and 19 bases stayed unmatched. The germline CDR1 and CDR2 sequences are LGHNA and YSLEER. This CDR3 reads CASSQDGWLAGSGRGDTQYF. CDR3 nucleotides: TGCGCCAGCAGCCAAGACGGGTGGCTAGCGGGATCCGGGAGGGGTGATACGCAGTATTTT.

The genes are TRBV6-6 and TRBJ2-1, with 8 positions matching TRBD2. CDR1 MNHNY and CDR2 SVGAGI come from the germline V gene (reference sequence). The CDR3 is made up of 16 amino acids. With 4 bases clipped from V and 6 bases from J, the junction kept 11 bases outside the gene matches. The CDR3: CASSSGKSGGLNEQFF. CDR3 bases: TGTGCCAGCAGTTCCGGAAAGAGCGGGGGACTCAATGAGCAGTTCTTC.

The V gene is TRBV5-1, the J gene TRBJ1-6; no firm D call. In germline, CDR1 is SGHRS, CDR2 YFSETQ. V shed 6 bases and J shed 7 bases, with 17 bases lying between them. This CDR3 region has 15 residues. CDR3 loop: CASKAALQENSPLHF. CDR3 in DNA: TGCGCCAGCAAAGCCGCCCTCCAGGAAAATTCACCCCTCCACTTT.

The rearrangement uses TRBV28 and TRBJ1-5, with 7 bases fitting TRBD1. Trimming cost V 5 bases and J 9 bases; bases outside gene matches: 4. Germline CDR1 is MDHEN and CDR2 is SYDVKM. There are 12 residues in the CDR3. CDR3 region: CASSLNRGPQHF. CDR3 DNA: TGTGCCAGCAGTCTCAACAGGGGGCCCCAGCATTTT.

The chain recombines TRBV6-2 or TRBV6-3 with TRBJ2-7; a weak D match, TRBD2 (6 bases). V was cut by 0 bases and J by 1 base, with 7 bases left in between. CDR3 length: 14 amino acids. From germline, CDR1 is MNHEY and CDR2 SVGEGT. CDR3 bases: TGTGCCAGCAGTTACTCACGGGAGTCCTACGAGCAGTACTTC. This translates into CASSYSRESYEQYF.

The chain couples TRBV29-1 to TRBJ2-7; 8 bases map to TRBD1. The V and J ends lost 4 bases and 3 bases, in that order; junction bases with no gene match: 8. Germline V lookup: CDR1 SQVTM, CDR2 ANQGSEA. CDR3 length: 14 amino acids. The CDR3 loop is CSVVKPDRGYEQYF. The CDR3 region has the DNA TGCAGCGTTGTGAAACCCGACAGGGGCTACGAGCAGTACTTC.

The chain recombines TRBV7-9 with TRBJ1-2, with D possibly TRBD1 on 5 matching bases. V gave up 2 bases and J gave up 4 bases, with 11 bases separating them. Germline CDR1 and CDR2: SEHNR and FQNEAQ (reference sequence). CDR3 length equals 14 residues. CDR3 DNA: TGTGCCAGCAGCTTAACAGGAGTTCTCTATGGCTACACCTTC. The encoded protein is CASSLTGVLYGYTF. Together with reference TRBV7-9 and TRBJ1-2, the CDR3 gives the full variable domain: DTGVSQNPRHKITKRGQNVTFRCDPISEHNRLYWYRQTLGQGPEFLTYFQNEAQLEKSRLLSDRFSAERPKGSFSTLEIQRTEQGDSAMYLCASSLTGVLYGYTFGSGTRLTVV.

The genes are TRBV6-5 and TRBJ1-2; 9 bases map to TRBD1. The CDR3 is made up of 15 amino acids. V was clipped by 7 bases and J by 8 bases; unmatched bases: 14. Germline-derived CDR1 and CDR2 are MNHEY and SVGAGI. CDR3 nucleotide sequence: TGTGCCAGCACCCAGGAGGGACAGGGTATCTGGGGCTACACCTTC. It is translated as CASTQEGQGIWGYTF.

The rearrangement joins TRBV2 to TRBJ2-7, with 9 nucleotides matching TRBD2. Germline values: CDR1 SNHLY, CDR2 FYNNEI. V was clipped by 6 bases and J by 2 bases; unmatched bases: 5. This CDR3 spans 14 amino acids. The CDR3, as DNA: TGTGCCAGCAGCGGACTAGCGAGAACCTACGAGCAGTACTTC. Its translation is CASSGLARTYEQYF.

The rearrangement links TRBV30 to TRBJ1-3; D is perhaps TRBD1 (6 bases). Trimming took off 5 bases at V and 1 base at J, with 12 bases between the two ends. From germline, CDR1 is GTSNPN and CDR2 SVGIG (reference sequence). The CDR3 covers 14 residues. The CDR3 DNA sequence: TGTGCCTGGGGGGCTGGGACATCTGGAAACACCATATATTTT. Residues: CAWGAGTSGNTIYF.

The CDR3, as DNA: TGTGCCACCAGCAGAGGACAGGGAGGTTACAATCAGCCCCAGCATTTT. Translation: CATSRGQGGYNQPQHF. The rearrangement uses TRBV15 and TRBJ1-5; 7 bases agree with TRBD1. The CDR3 runs to 16 residues. Germline-derived CDR1 and CDR2 are LNHNV and YYDKDF (reference sequence). V lost 1 base and J lost 3; bases outside the gene matches: 6.

This clone was picked up one time. V and J are TRBV5-6 and TRBJ2-7; D ambiguous. The CDR3 totals 14 residues. V gave up 1 base and J gave up 1 base, with 9 bases separating them. Germline values: CDR1 SGHDT, CDR2 YYEEEE. CDR3 loop: CASSLLLVSYEQYF. In DNA form, the CDR3 reads TGTGCCAGCAGCTTGTTGCTAGTTTCCTACGAGCAGTACTTC.

This chain links TRBV19 with TRBJ2-3; TRBD2 matches at 9 bases. This CDR3 has 15 residues. Germline-derived CDR1 and CDR2 are LNHDA and SQIVND (reference sequence). Germline trimming cut 5 bases from V and 4 bases from J; bases unmatched to any gene: 7. This chain's CDR3 is CASSAVAGVSDTQYF. The CDR3 coding sequence is TGTGCCAGTAGTGCCGTAGCGGGAGTTTCAGATACGCAGTATTTT.

This clone was recorded once. The rearrangement uses TRBV5-1 and TRBJ2-3; TRBD2 matches 8 bases. The CDR3 is 18 residues long. Germline V gene data show CDR1 as SGHRS and CDR2 as YFSETQ. The V and J ends lost 0 bases and 3 bases, in that order; junction bases with no gene match: 12. In DNA form, the CDR3 reads TGCGCCAGCAGCTTGGCGGGGGGGCCCTATGTGGGAACAGATACGCAGTATTTT. As protein: CASSLAGGPYVGTDTQYF.

The V and J genes are TRBV7-2 and TRBJ2-3; 9 bases are a match to TRBD1. Looked up from germline, CDR1 is SGHTA and CDR2 is FQGNSA. CDR3 size: 14 residues. V lost 5 bases, J lost 4 bases, and 4 bases stayed unmatched. This chain's CDR3 is CASSIGQGPDTQYF. CDR3 sequence (DNA): TGTGCCAGCAGCATCGGACAGGGGCCAGATACGCAGTATTTT.